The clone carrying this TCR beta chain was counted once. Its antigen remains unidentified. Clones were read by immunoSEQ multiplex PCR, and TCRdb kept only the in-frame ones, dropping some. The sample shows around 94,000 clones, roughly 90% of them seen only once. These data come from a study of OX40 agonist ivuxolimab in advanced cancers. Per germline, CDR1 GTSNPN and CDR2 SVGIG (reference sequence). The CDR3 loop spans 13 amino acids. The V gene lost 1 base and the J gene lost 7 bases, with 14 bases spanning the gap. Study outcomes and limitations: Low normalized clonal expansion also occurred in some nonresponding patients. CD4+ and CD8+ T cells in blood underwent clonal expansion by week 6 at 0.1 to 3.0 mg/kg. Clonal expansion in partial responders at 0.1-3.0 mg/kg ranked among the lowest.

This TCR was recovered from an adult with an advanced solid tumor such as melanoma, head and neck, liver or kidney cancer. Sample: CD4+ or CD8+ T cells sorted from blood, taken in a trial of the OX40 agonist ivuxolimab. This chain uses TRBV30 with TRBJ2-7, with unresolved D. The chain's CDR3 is CAWSAAISSEQYF. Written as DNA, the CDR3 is TGTGCCTGGAGTGCCGCTATCAGTAGTGAGCAGTACTTC.